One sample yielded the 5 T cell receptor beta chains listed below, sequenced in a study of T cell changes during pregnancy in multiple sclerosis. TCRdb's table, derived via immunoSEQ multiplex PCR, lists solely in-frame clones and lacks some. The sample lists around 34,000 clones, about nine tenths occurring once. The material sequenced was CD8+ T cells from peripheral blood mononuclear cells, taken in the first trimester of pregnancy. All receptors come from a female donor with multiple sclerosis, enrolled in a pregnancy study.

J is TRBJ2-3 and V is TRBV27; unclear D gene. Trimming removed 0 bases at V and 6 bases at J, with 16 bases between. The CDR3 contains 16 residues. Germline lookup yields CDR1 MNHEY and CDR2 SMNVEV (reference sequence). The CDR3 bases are TGTGCCAGCAGTTTATCTGTGGGTCCGAGGTTTGATACGCAGTATTTT. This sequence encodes CASSLSVGPRFDTQYF.

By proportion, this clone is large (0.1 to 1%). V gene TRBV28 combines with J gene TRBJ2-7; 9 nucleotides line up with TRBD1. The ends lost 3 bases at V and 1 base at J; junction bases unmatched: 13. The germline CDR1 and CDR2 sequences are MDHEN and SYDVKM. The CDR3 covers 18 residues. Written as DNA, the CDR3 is TGTGCCAGCAGTTTGTTGTTGAGTATGACAGGGGGGTCCTACGAGCAGTACTTC. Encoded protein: CASSLLLSMTGGSYEQYF.

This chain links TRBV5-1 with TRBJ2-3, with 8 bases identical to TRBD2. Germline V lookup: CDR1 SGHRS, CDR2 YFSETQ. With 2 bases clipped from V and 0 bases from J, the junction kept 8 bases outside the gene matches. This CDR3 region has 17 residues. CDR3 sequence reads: CASSFTSGMRSTDTQYF. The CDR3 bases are TGCGCCAGCAGCTTTACTAGCGGTATGCGGAGCACAGATACGCAGTATTTT.

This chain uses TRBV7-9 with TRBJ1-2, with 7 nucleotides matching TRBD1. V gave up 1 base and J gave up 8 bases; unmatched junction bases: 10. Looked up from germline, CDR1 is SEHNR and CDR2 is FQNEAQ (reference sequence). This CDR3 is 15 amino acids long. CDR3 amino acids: CASSLVDREYEGYTF. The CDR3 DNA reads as TGTGCCAGCAGCTTAGTAGACAGGGAATATGAGGGCTACACCTTC. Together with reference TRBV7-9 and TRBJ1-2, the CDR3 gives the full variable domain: DTGVSQNPRHKITKRGQNVTFRCDPISEHNRLYWYRQTLGQGPEFLTYFQNEAQLEKSRLLSDRFSAERPKGSFSTLEIQRTEQGDSAMYLCASSLVDREYEGYTFGSGTRLTVV.

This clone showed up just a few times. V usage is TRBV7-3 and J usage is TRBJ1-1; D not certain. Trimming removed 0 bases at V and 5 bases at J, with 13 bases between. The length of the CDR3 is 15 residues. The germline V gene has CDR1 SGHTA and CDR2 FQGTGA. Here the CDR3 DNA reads TGTGCCAGCAGCTTAACGTTCGGGGAGAGGACTGAAGCTTTCTTT. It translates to CASSLTFGERTEAFF.